These 15 T cell receptor beta chains were sequenced from one sample in a study of Graves' ophthalmopathy and Graves' hyperthyroidism. The sequenced template was RNA, covering the TCR beta CDR3 region. First-round RT-PCR employed HTBI primers, with a second-round multiplex PCR after it. TCRdb itself ran the multiplex PCR reads through MiXCR, one entry per CDR3 protein. The sample records 350,000 to 450,000 distinct CDR3 sequences, around 21% being singletons. The source material was peripheral blood. The receptors come from a young woman with stable Graves' hyperthyroidism.

This clonotype was seen more than once but under ten times. CDR3 sequence: CASGTAFDTEAFF. In DNA form, the CDR3 reads TGTGCCAGCGGGACAGCTTTTGACACTGAAGCTTTCTTT. The chain employs TRBV14 and TRBJ1-1, with 7 bases that match TRBD1. V dropped 8 bases and J dropped 3; count of bases not matched to a gene: 6. The CDR3 runs to 13 residues. Germline CDR1 reads SGHDN; CDR2 reads FVKESK.

The chain uses TRBV15 and TRBJ2-5, with 9 bases lining up with TRBD1. V lost 1 base to trimming and J lost 5 bases; unmatched junction nucleotides: 5. The germline V gene has CDR1 LNHNV and CDR2 YYDKDF (reference sequence). This CDR3 region has 15 residues. CDR3 sequence: CATSRGWTGAETQYF. CDR3 nucleotide sequence: TGTGCCACCAGCAGAGGATGGACAGGGGCCGAGACCCAGTACTTC. Full variable domain (missing parts from reference TRBV15 and TRBJ2-5): DAMVIQNPRYQVTQFGKPVTLSCSQTLNHNVMYWYQQKSSQAPKLLFHYYDKDFNNEADTPDNFQSRRPNTSFCFLDIRSPGLGDTAMYLCATSRGWTGAETQYFGPGTRLLVL.

This clonotype has at least ten counts. V and J are TRBV7-9 and TRBJ2-5; 11 positions match TRBD2. Germline trimming cut 5 bases from V and 7 bases from J; bases unmatched to any gene: 15. This CDR3 spans 17 amino acids. Per the germline V gene, CDR1 is SEHNR and CDR2 is FQNEAQ (reference sequence). CDR3: CASSPGTVGLAEGTQYF. CDR3 DNA: TGTGCCAGCAGCCCAGGCACAGTGGGACTAGCGGAAGGGACCCAGTACTTC. Full variable domain (outside the CDR3, taken from reference TRBV7-9 and TRBJ2-5): DTGVSQNPRHKITKRGQNVTFRCDPISEHNRLYWYRQTLGQGPEFLTYFQNEAQLEKSRLLSDRFSAERPKGSFSTLEIQRTEQGDSAMYLCASSPGTVGLAEGTQYFGPGTRLLVL.

This sequence joins TRBV2 and TRBJ1-1; 8 nucleotides line up with TRBD1. The V and J ends lost 2 bases and 0 bases, in that order; junction bases with no gene match: 5. This CDR3 contains 16 residues. In germline, CDR1 is SNHLY, CDR2 FYNNEI. The DNA for the CDR3 is TGTGCCAGCAGTGAAAGGACAGGGCCCATGAACACTGAAGCTTTCTTT. This codes for CASSERTGPMNTEAFF. The whole variable domain, filled in from reference TRBV2 and TRBJ1-1, reads EPEVTQTPSHQVTQMGQEVILRCVPISNHLYFYWYRQILGQKVEFLVSFYNNEISEKSEIFDDQFSVERPDGSNFTLKIRSTKLEDSAMYFCASSERTGPMNTEAFFGQGTRLTVV.

This clonotype came up many times. CDR3 coding DNA: TGTGCCAGCAGTTACTCAGGGGGCGCGGATTCACCCCTCCACTTT. Residues: CASSYSGGADSPLHF. This chain joins TRBV6-5 and TRBJ1-6, with 7 bases fitting TRBD1. The CDR3 consists of 15 residues. CDR1 is MNHEY, CDR2 SVGAGI, per germline. V gave up 0 bases and J gave up 8 bases; unmatched junction bases: 4.

The sample holds many counts of this clonotype. The rearrangement joins TRBV28 to TRBJ1-1; D remains unclear. Per germline, CDR1 MDHEN and CDR2 SYDVKM. V was pared by 5 bases and J by 3 bases, with 13 bases between. The CDR3 has 14 amino acids. Written as DNA, the CDR3 is TGTGCCAGCAGTCGATCGATTTGGGACACTGAAGCTTTCTTT. It is translated as CASSRSIWDTEAFF. The full variable domain, completed using reference TRBV28 and TRBJ1-1, is DVKVTQSSRYLVKRTGEKVFLECVQDMDHENMFWYRQDPGLGLRLIYFSYDVKMKEKGDIPEGYSVSREKKERFSLILESASTNQTSMYLCASSRSIWDTEAFFGQGTRLTVV.

The chain employs TRBV7-8 and TRBJ2-5, with D hard to call. Germline-derived CDR1 and CDR2 are SGHVS and FQNEAQ. The CDR3 sequence is 10 residues long. With 7 bases removed from V and 4 bases from J, the gap between germline ends came to 4 bases. The CDR3 DNA is TGTGCCAGCAACTCAGAGACCCAGTACTTC. Residues: CASNSETQYF.

This clonotype was picked up a small number of times. V gene TRBV24-1 combines with J gene TRBJ2-2; 7 nucleotides match TRBD1. J lost 5 bases, V lost 0 bases, and 5 bases had no gene match. The CDR3 totals 16 residues. CDR1 is KGHDR and CDR2 is SFDVKD in the germline V gene. CDR3 sequence: CATSDLKGGRTGELFF. For the CDR3, the DNA is TGTGCCACCAGTGATTTGAAAGGGGGCAGGACCGGGGAGCTGTTTTTT.

This clonotype has at least ten counts. J is TRBJ2-5 and V is TRBV12-3 or TRBV12-4, with D perhaps given as TRBD1 or TRBD2 (6 bases each). The ends were cut back, 6 bases at V and 4 bases at J, with 15 bases in the middle. The CDR3 covers 14 residues. The CDR3 region has the DNA TGTGCCAGCAGAGAACGGGGGCGCGGAGAGACCCAGTACTTC. This sequence encodes CASRERGRGETQYF.

In its sample, this clonotype was seen many times. The CDR3 reads CASSATGEEYF. Here the CDR3 DNA reads TGTGCCAGCAGTGCCACAGGGGAGGAGTACTTC. The rearrangement links TRBV28 to TRBJ2-4; weak D call: TRBD1 (7 bases). V gave up 5 bases and J gave up 14 bases, with 13 bases separating them. Germline V CDR1 and CDR2: MDHEN, SYDVKM. CDR3 length: 11 amino acids.

Ten or more counts support this clonotype. The rearrangement uses TRBV18 and TRBJ2-7; 7 nucleotides line up with TRBD1. The CDR3 contains 14 residues. The V and J ends lost 8 bases and 0 bases, in that order; junction bases with no gene match: 7. Germline CDR1 KGHSH, CDR2 LQKENI. The CDR3 DNA is TGTGCCAGCAGTCCGGACAGGAACTCCTACGAGCAGTACTTC. Its translation: CASSPDRNSYEQYF.

This clonotype was detected ten times or more. The chain carries TRBV20-1 and TRBJ2-5; D may be TRBD2 (5 bases). V lost 1 base and J 1 base, leaving 10 bases between the germline ends. The CDR3 is 14 residues long. Germline loops: CDR1 DFQATT, CDR2 SNEGSKA (reference sequence). The CDR3 loop reads CSARASGFQETQYF. In DNA form, the CDR3 reads TGCAGTGCTAGAGCGTCGGGGTTCCAAGAGACCCAGTACTTC.

The chain recombines TRBV6-1 with TRBJ1-2, with TRBD1 matching over 8 bases. Germline V CDR1 and CDR2: MNHNS, SASEGT. The CDR3 consists of 16 residues. With V trimmed by 5 bases and J by 4 bases, 12 bases remained unmatched. This CDR3 is CASSPGGAGSSYGYTF. The CDR3 DNA sequence: TGTGCCAGCAGTCCAGGGGGCGCAGGATCCTCCTATGGCTACACCTTC.

A few counts support this clonotype. The gene calls are TRBV15 and TRBJ1-3; D remains ambiguous. With 2 bases removed from V and 5 bases from J, the gap between germline ends came to 10 bases. CDR3 length equals 14 residues. Germline CDR1 reads LNHNV; CDR2 reads YYDKDF (reference sequence). The CDR3: CATSRPLARNTIYF. CDR3 coding DNA: TGTGCCACCAGCAGACCCTTAGCACGAAACACCATATATTTT.

This clonotype was recorded many times. V and J are TRBV6-1 and TRBJ1-1; D gene ambiguous. The CDR3 contains 13 residues. Germline V CDR1 and CDR2: MNHNS, SASEGT. V lost 7 bases and J lost 2, with 11 bases in between. The CDR3 spells CASNVESNTEAFF. The CDR3, as DNA: TGTGCCAGCAACGTGGAAAGTAACACTGAAGCTTTCTTT.